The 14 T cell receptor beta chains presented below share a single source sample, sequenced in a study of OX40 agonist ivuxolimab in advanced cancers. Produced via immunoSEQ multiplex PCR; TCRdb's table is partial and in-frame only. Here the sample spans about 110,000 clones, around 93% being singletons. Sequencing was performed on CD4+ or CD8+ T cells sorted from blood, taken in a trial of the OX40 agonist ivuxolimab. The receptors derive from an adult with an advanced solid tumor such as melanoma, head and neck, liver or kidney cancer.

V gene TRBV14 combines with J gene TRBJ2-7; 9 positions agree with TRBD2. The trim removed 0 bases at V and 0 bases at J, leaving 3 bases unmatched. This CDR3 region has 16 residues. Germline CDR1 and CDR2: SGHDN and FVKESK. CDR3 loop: CASSQDSSGSSYEQYF. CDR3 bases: TGTGCCAGCAGCCAAGATAGTAGCGGGAGCTCCTACGAGCAGTACTTC. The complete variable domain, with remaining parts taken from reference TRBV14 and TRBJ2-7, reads EAGVTQFPSHSVIEKGQTVTLRCDPISGHDNLYWYRRVMGKEIKFLLHFVKESKQDESGMPNNRFLAERTGGTYSTLKVQPAELEDSGVYFCASSQDSSGSSYEQYFGPGTRLTVT.

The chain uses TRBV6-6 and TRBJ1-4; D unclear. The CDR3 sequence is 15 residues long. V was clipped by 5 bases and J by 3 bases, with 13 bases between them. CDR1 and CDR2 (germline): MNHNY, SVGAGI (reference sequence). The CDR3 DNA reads TGTGCCAGCAGTCATCCGAGTCTGGCTAATGAAAAACTGTTTTTT. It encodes CASSHPSLANEKLFF.

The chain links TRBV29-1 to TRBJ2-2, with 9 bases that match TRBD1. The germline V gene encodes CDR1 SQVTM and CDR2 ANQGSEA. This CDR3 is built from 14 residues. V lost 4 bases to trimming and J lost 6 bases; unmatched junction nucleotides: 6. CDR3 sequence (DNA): TGCAGCGTTGGGATGACAGGGGGACCCGGGGAGCTGTTTTTT. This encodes CSVGMTGGPGELFF.

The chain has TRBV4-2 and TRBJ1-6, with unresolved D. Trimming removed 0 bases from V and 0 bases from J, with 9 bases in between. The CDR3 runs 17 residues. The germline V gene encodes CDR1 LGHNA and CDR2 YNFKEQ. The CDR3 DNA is TGTGCCAGCAGCCAAGATTCTATGAGCTCCTATAATTCACCCCTCCACTTT. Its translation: CASSQDSMSSYNSPLHF.

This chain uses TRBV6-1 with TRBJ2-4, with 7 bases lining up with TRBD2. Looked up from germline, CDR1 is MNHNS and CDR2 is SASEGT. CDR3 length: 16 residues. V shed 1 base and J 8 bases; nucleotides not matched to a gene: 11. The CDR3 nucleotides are TGTGCCAGCAGTGAAGGTATAGGACTAGGGAGAGACATTCAGTACTTC. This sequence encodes CASSEGIGLGRDIQYF.

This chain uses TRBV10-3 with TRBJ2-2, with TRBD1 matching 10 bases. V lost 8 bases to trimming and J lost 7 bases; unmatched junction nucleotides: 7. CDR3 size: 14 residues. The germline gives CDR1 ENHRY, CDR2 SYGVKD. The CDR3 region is CAIYPGQGSGELFF. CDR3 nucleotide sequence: TGTGCCATCTATCCGGGACAGGGGAGCGGGGAGCTGTTTTTT.

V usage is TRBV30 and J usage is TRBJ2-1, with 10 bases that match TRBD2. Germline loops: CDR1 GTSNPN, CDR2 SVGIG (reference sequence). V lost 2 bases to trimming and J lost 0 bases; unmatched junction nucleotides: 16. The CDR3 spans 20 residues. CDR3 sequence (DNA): TGTGCCTGGAGTTACAACTGGATTAGCGGGAGGCTCAGCTCCTACAATGAGCAGTTCTTC. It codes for CAWSYNWISGRLSSYNEQFF. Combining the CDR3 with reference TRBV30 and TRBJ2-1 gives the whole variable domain SQTIHQWPATLVQPVGSPLSLECTVEGTSNPNLYWYRQAAGRGLQLLFYSVGIGQISSEVPQNLSASRPQDRQFILSSKKLLLSDSGFYLCAWSYNWISGRLSSYNEQFFGPGTRLTVL.

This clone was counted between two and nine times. CDR3 amino acids: CASSAGTADLMNTEAFF. The CDR3 DNA sequence: TGTGCCAGCTCAGCCGGGACAGCGGACCTCATGAACACTGAAGCTTTCTTT. The gene calls are TRBV18 and TRBJ1-1; the match to TRBD1 covers 7 bases. CDR1 is KGHSH, CDR2 LQKENI, per germline. CDR3 size: 17 residues. V was pared by 5 bases and J by 0 bases, with 12 bases of the junction left unmatched.

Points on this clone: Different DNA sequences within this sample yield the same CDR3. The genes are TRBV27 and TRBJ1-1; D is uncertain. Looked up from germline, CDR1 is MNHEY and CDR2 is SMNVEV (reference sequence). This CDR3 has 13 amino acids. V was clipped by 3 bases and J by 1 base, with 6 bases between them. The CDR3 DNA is TGTGCCAGCAGTTTCGGCAAGAACACTGAAGCTTTCTTT. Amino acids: CASSFGKNTEAFF.

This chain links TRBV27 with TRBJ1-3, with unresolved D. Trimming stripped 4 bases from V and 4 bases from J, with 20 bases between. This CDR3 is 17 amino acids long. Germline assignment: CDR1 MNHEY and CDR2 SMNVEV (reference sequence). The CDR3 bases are TGTGCCAGCAGTTCCCCCCACACAACTCGGTGGGGAAACACCATATATTTT. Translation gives CASSSPHTTRWGNTIYF.

CDR3 DNA: TGTGCCATCCGGAGGGGGGCAACTAATGAAAAACTGTTTTTT. This gives the protein CAIRRGATNEKLFF. The chain has TRBV10-3 and TRBJ1-4; tentative D call: TRBD1 (6 bases). CDR1 ENHRY and CDR2 SYGVKD come from the germline V gene. CDR3 length: 14 residues. V was cut by 8 bases and J by 0 bases, with 10 bases left in between.

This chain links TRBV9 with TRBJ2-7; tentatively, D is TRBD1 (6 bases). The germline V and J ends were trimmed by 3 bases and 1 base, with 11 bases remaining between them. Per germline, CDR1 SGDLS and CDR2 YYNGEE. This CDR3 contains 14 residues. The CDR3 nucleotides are TGTGCCAGCAGCGACTCAACAGGGTCCTACGAGCAGTACTTC. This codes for CASSDSTGSYEQYF. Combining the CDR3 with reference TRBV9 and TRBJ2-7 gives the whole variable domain DSGVTQTPKHLITATGQRVTLRCSPRSGDLSVYWYQQSLDQGLQFLIQYYNGEERAKGNILERFSAQQFPDLHSELNLSSLELGDSALYFCASSDSTGSYEQYFGPGTRLTVT.

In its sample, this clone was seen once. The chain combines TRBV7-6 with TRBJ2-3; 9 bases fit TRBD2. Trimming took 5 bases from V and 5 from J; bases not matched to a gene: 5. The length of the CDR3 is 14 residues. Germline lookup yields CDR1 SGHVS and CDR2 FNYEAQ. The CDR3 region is CASSDLAGRDTQYF. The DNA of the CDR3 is TGTGCCAGCAGCGACCTAGCGGGAAGAGATACGCAGTATTTT.

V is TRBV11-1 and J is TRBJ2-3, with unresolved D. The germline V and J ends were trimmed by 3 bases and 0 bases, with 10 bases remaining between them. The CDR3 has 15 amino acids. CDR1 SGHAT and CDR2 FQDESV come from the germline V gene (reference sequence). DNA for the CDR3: TGTGCCAGCAGCTTGCAGTTAAGTAGCACAGATACGCAGTATTTT. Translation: CASSLQLSSTDTQYF.